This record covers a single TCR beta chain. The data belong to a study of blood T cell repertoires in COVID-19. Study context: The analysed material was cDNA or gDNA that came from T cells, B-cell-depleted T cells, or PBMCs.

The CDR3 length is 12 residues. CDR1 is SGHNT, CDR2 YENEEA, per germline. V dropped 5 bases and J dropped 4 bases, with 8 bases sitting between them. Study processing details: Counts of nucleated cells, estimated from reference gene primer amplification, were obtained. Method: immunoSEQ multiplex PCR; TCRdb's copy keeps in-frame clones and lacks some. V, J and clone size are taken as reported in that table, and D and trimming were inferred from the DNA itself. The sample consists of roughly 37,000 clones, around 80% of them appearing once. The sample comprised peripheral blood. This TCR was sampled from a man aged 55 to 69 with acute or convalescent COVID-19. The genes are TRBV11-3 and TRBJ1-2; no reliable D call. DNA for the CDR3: TGTGCCAGCAGCCAGGAAGCCTATGGCTACACCTTC. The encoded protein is CASSQEAYGYTF.